This T cell receptor (beta chain) came from a study of response to subunit inactivated influenza vaccine. In TCRdb, the RT-PCR reads were re-called with MiXCR into one record per CDR3 protein. The sample holds about 650,000 distinct CDR3 sequences; around 15% are singletons and the top ten take 7.6%. Notes on the study in general: After each seasonal influenza vaccination, few new T cells are recruited, the authors suggested.

Ten or more counts support this clonotype. Its specificity is unknown. The CDR3 is made up of 11 amino acids. Germline V gene sequence: CDR1 KGHSH, CDR2 LQKENI. Trimming left V 4 bases short and J 8 bases short, with 8 bases between. The material sequenced was PBMCs from blood, taken about 14 days before vaccination. The TCR sequence derives from a man in his fifties or sixties who received an inactivated influenza vaccine. The chain joins TRBV18 to TRBJ1-1; D may be TRBD1 (5 bases). The CDR3 sequence: CASSRRGEAFF. The CDR3 DNA reads as TGTGCCAGCTCACGGAGGGGCGAAGCTTTCTTT. Supplemented by reference TRBV18 and TRBJ1-1, the full variable domain reads NAGVMQNPRHLVRRRGQEARLRCSPMKGHSHVYWYRQLPEEGLKFMVYLQKENIIDESGMPKERFSAEFPKEGPSILRIQQVVRGDSAAYFCASSRRGEAFFGQGTRLTVV.